The T cell receptor beta chain described here comes from a study of blood T cell repertoires in COVID-19. Study context: Both acute and convalescent COVID-19 samples were obtained from the United States, Italy and Spain.

In the source study's methods: By means of reference gene primer amplification, nucleated cell counts were estimated. This table comes from immunoSEQ multiplex PCR, and its TCRdb copy is limited to in-frame clones, with some not included. V and J calls plus clone size are reproduced from that table; the DNA served to infer D and trimming. The sample records approximately 150,000 clones, roughly 86% being singletons. V was pared by 0 bases and J by 9 bases, with 6 bases between. CDR1 and CDR2 (germline): SGHNT, YYREEE (reference sequence). CDR3 size: 11 residues. V and J are TRBV5-4 and TRBJ1-2, with D uncertain. The sequenced sample was peripheral blood. This receptor was taken from a woman in her sixties with acute or convalescent COVID-19. The CDR3 nucleotides are TGTGCCAGCAGCTTGGAGAGAAGCTACACCTTC. Encoded protein: CASSLERSYTF.